This is a list of T cell receptor beta chains from one sample in a study of blood T cell repertoires in COVID-19. Here immunoSEQ multiplex PCR was the method, and the copy in TCRdb shows in-frame clones only, minus some. Of 85,000 to 100,000 clones listed, 70% to 85% are singletons. Sequencing input: peripheral blood. These receptors were taken from a woman between 55 and 75 years old with acute or convalescent COVID-19. Both conserved end residues are part of each CDR3. D genes are given only for firm matches. The size of a clone is reported for some rows only, either as once, few or many, or as a class for expanded clones.

D gene	clone size	V gene	J gene	CDR3 DNA	CDR3 protein
NA	NA	TRBV11-2	TRBJ1-3	TGTGCCAGCAGCTTAGCTGGGGCGAAAGGAAACACCATATATTTT	CASSLAGAKGNTIYF
NA	NA	TRBV5-6	TRBJ2-1	TGTGCCAGCAGCTTAAATTTCGATGAGCAGTTCTTC	CASSLNFDEQFF
NA	NA	TRBV4-2	TRBJ1-5	TGTGCCAGCAGCCAAGCCTACGGGGGAATCAATCAGCCCCAGCATTTT	CASSQAYGGINQPQHF
NA	few	TRBV5-1	TRBJ2-2	TGCGCCAGCAGCTTGGCCCAGGGAGGTGCCGGGGAGCTGTTTTTT	CASSLAQGGAGELFF
NA	NA	TRBV6-5	TRBJ2-3	TGTGCCAGCAGCTGGACAAGATCGGACACAGATACGCAGTATTTT	CASSWTRSDTDTQYF
NA	NA	TRBV7-6	TRBJ2-6	TGTGCCAGCAGCTCCAGGGTCTCCTCTGGGGCCAACGTCCTGACTTTC	CASSSRVSSGANVLTF
NA	NA	TRBV10-3	TRBJ1-5	TGTGCCATCAGTGAGATAGCAGGGGCTCAGCCCCAGCATTTT	CAISEIAGAQPQHF
NA	NA	TRBV12-3/TRBV12-4	TRBJ1-1	TGTGCCAGCAGCTCCACCTTACAGGGTGAAGCTTTCTTT	CASSSTLQGEAFF
TRBD2	NA	TRBV7-9	TRBJ2-1	TGTGCCAGCAGCAACGACTGGTCCAGCGGGGGGAAGCAGTTCTTC	CASSNDWSSGGKQFF
TRBD2	NA	TRBV14	TRBJ2-3	TGTGCCAGCAGCCCCCGCCTTTTAAATAGCGGGGGGTATATAATCGCAGATACGCAGTATTTT	CASSPRLLNSGGYIIADTQYF
NA	once	TRBV24-1	TRBJ1-2	TGTGCCACCGGGAGCAGGGGTGGCGGCTACACCTTC	CATGSRGGGYTF
NA	NA	TRBV19	TRBJ2-3	TGTGCCAGTAGTATAGCCCAGAGCACAGATACGCAGTATTTT	CASSIAQSTDTQYF
NA	once	TRBV2	TRBJ2-7	TGTGCCAGCAAAAGACAGACAAACTACGAGCAGTACTTC	CASKRQTNYEQYF
NA	NA	TRBV25-1	TRBJ1-2	TGTGCCAGCAGGGGGGGGAACTATGGCTACACCTTC	CASRGGNYGYTF
NA	NA	TRBV19	TRBJ1-1	TGTGCCAGTAATCTACAGGGTTTCGTGGCTGAAGCTTTCTTT	CASNLQGFVAEAFF
TRBD1	NA	TRBV7-9	TRBJ2-3	TGTGCCAGCAGCCCAGGGACAGGTAGCACAGATACGCAGTATTTT	CASSPGTGSTDTQYF
TRBD1	NA	TRBV7-9	TRBJ1-6	TGTGCCAGCAGCTCAGGGGGCCTGAATTCACCCCTCCACTTT	CASSSGGLNSPLHF
NA	NA	TRBV28	TRBJ1-2	TGTGCCAGCAGTTCCACAAGCTCCTCGGGGGACTATGGCTACACCTTC	CASSSTSSSGDYGYTF
NA	few	TRBV7-9	TRBJ1-3	TGTGCCAGCAGCTTAGGGGAGGCTATCGGAAACACCATATATTTT	CASSLGEAIGNTIYF
NA	NA	TRBV25-1	TRBJ1-3	TGTGCCAGCAGTGGACAGGACATCTCTGGAAACACCATATATTTT	CASSGQDISGNTIYF
NA	NA	TRBV2	TRBJ1-2	TGTGCCAGCAGTGAAATCCGGTACTATGGCTACACCTTC	CASSEIRYYGYTF
NA	NA	TRBV3-1/TRBV3-2	TRBJ1-2	TGTGCCAGCAGCCACGCTGACAGGAACCTCCGGGGTGGCTATGGCTACACCTTC	CASSHADRNLRGGYGYTF
TRBD2	NA	TRBV18	TRBJ2-5	TGTGCCAGCTCACCAGGACTAGCGGGGCTCCAAGAGACCCAGTACTTC	CASSPGLAGLQETQYF
NA	NA	TRBV6-2/TRBV6-3	TRBJ2-2	TGTGCCAGCAGTTACGACTACACGAACACCGGGGAGCTGTTTTTT	CASSYDYTNTGELFF
NA	NA	TRBV19	TRBJ2-6	TGTGCCAGTAGTGCTCAACAGGTCTCTGGGGCCAACGTCCTGACTTTC	CASSAQQVSGANVLTF
NA	NA	TRBV4-2	TRBJ1-2	TGTGCCAGCAGCCAAGATTCATCTAACTATGGCTACACCTTC	CASSQDSSNYGYTF
NA	NA	TRBV5-1	TRBJ1-1	TGCGCCAGCAGCTTGGCCGGTCCTGAAGCTTTCTTT	CASSLAGPEAFF